This T cell receptor (beta chain) was documented in a study of T cell responses to AZD1222 COVID-19 vaccine. Overall study: Second doses that came at about 4 or about 12 weeks were put together. Study-wide results and limits: Within unmutated variant regions lay the reported targets of nearly half of spike-specific TCRs. After the peak T cell response, and only then, were repertoires sampled. Donors skewed white British and female; clonal diversity was possibly underestimated.

Here immunoSEQ multiplex PCR was the method, and the copy in TCRdb shows in-frame clones only, minus some. The profile shows 140,000 to 150,000 clones, roughly 88% of them singletons. In germline, CDR1 is LGHNA, CDR2 YNFKEQ. The V end was cut by 0 bases, the J end by 4 bases, with 13 bases between. The CDR3 contains 16 residues. Remarks on this clone: The target antigen is unknown.

The chain couples TRBV4-2 to TRBJ2-1; D not resolved. This TCR derives from an adult in good health. Sequenced material: peripheral blood, taken on day 0 of AZD1222 vaccination. CDR3 coding DNA: TGTGCCAGCAGCCAAGAGTCAATAACCCCTTACAATGAGCAGTTCTTC. Its translation: CASSQESITPYNEQFF.